Listed below are T cell receptor beta chains from one sample, sequenced in a study of a mutant IDH1 vaccine in newly diagnosed glioma. Libraries were prepared by immunoSEQ multiplex PCR; TCRdb keeps only in-frame clonotypes and omits some of them. The sample yields some 42,000 clones, around 82% seen once. Their antigens remain unidentified. Material: PBMCs, obtained from a glioma patient whose treatment included an IDH1 peptide vaccine. These receptors were obtained from a young man with glioma. Some clones in this sample may be carry-over from other donors' samples. Both conserved end residues are trimmed from each CDR3. D genes are given only for firm matches.

>-|TRBV5-6|TRBJ1-1
ASSRTVNTEAF
>-|TRBV2|TRBJ1-2
ASGPGKGYGYT
>-|TRBV18|TRBJ2-2
ASSPWVTANTGELF
>TRBD1|TRBV29-1|TRBJ1-3
SVEGDRVGNTIY
>TRBD2|TRBV15|TRBJ2-7
ATEPGASGSYEQY
>TRBD1|TRBV5-1|TRBJ1-4
ASNRGAAGINEKLF
>-|TRBV7-9|TRBJ1-5
ASSPIGNQPQH
>-|TRBV13|TRBJ1-5
ASSLGAGLGQPQH
>TRBD1|TRBV6-6|TRBJ1-5
ASSYPQGASQPQH
>-|TRBV15|TRBJ2-5
ATSRGLAGSRETQY
>-|TRBV18|TRBJ1-4
ASSRAREYEKLF
>-|TRBV5-4|TRBJ1-1
ASSWGVNTEAF
>-|TRBV6-5|TRBJ1-1
ASSQTLNTEAF
>-|TRBV9|TRBJ1-5
ASSAGGVGVQPQH
>-|TRBV6-5|TRBJ1-2
ASSYSGSNYGYT
>TRBD1|TRBV5-1|TRBJ2-7
ASSFTGGLNEQY
>TRBD1|TRBV19|TRBJ1-1
ASSVTGTVSN
>-|TRBV11-2|TRBJ1-3
ASSRTGLLVSGNTIY
>TRBD1|TRBV7-9|TRBJ1-1
ASSLKDWTGPEAF
>-|TRBV2|TRBJ1-1
ASSETVMNTEAF
>-|TRBV29-1|TRBJ1-2
SVEDRWGAYGYT
>-|TRBV6-1|TRBJ1-1
ATQVMNTEAF
>TRBD2|TRBV6-6|TRBJ2-2
ASSYPERLAVEELF